This T cell receptor (beta chain) is drawn from a study of high-grade serous ovarian cancer treatment subgroups. The V gene's germline CDR1 is SGHAT and CDR2 FQNNGV. This CDR3 has 15 amino acids. V was pared by 0 bases and J by 2 bases, with 10 bases between. The assay was immunoSEQ multiplex PCR, and TCRdb's table has in-frame clones only and misses some. The repertoire has 1,900 or so clones, approximately 78% of them found once; the top ten carry about 7.5%. The tumor samples were collected prior to definitive surgery or chemotherapy. With respect to this clone: Its antigen is currently unknown.

Findings and caveats of the study: Without spatial data, bulk sequencing limits insight into HGSC tumor diversity.

This chain connects TRBV11-2 to TRBJ1-1; no reliable D call. This sequence was found in a human donor with high-grade serous ovarian cancer. The specimen sequenced was tumor tissue. The CDR3 coding sequence is TGTGCCAGCAGCTTAGAACCGGGGTTTAACACTGAAGCTTTCTTT. It is translated as CASSLEPGFNTEAFF.